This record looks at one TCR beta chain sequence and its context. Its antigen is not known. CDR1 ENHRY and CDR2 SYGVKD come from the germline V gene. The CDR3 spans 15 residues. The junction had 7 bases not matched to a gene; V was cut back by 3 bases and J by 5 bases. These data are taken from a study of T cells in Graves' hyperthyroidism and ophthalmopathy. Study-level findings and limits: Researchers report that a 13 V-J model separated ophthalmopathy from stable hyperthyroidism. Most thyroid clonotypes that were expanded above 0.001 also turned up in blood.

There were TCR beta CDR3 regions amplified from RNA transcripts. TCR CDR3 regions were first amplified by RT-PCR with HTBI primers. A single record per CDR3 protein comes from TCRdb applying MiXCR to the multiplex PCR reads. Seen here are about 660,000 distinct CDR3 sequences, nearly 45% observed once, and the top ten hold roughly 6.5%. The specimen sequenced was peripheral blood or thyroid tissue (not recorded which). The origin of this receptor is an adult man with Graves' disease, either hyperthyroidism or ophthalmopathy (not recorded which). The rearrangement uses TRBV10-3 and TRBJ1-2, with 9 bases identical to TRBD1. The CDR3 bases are TGTGCCATCAGTGAAGGGACAGGGTCTGTGTATGGCTACACCTTC. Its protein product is CAISEGTGSVYGYTF.